The present T cell receptor (beta chain) was sequenced within a study of T cell responses to AZD1222 COVID-19 vaccine. Study context: Pooling was applied to second doses at about 4 or about 12 weeks.

Note on this clone: The antigen is not known.

Study-wide findings and caveats: Clonal diversity was possibly underestimated; the donors were predominantly white British and more often female. None of the repertoires were sampled until the peak T cell response had passed.

This CDR3 comprises 14 residues. Germline trimming cut 8 bases from V and 1 base from J; bases unmatched to any gene: 4. Germline CDR1 and CDR2: LNHDA and SQIVND (reference sequence). Sequencing was performed with immunoSEQ multiplex PCR; in TCRdb, only in-frame clones are kept and a portion is missing. Of roughly 110,000 clones detected, roughly nine tenths appear once; the ten largest clones hold about 7%. This specimen was peripheral blood, taken on day 0 of AZD1222 vaccination. The TCR was taken from an adult in good health. V and J are TRBV19 and TRBJ2-3; TRBD2 agrees at 9 bases. The CDR3 sequence: CASGRLAGTDTQYF. The CDR3 DNA reads as TGTGCCAGTGGAAGACTAGCGGGCACAGATACGCAGTATTTT.